This TCR beta chain was recorded in a study of T cell responses to AZD1222 COVID-19 vaccine. Study-level results: Donors in the cohort were predominantly white British and more often female, and clonal diversity was possibly underestimated. Scientists sampled the repertoires only once the peak T cell response had passed. Only a handful of AZD1222 recipients were seropositive at baseline. With two AZD1222 doses given, Spike-specific TCR breadth and depth both rose.

Here immunoSEQ multiplex PCR was the method, and the copy in TCRdb shows in-frame clones only, minus some. The sample yields 110,000 to 150,000 clones, roughly 91% seen once. A remark on this clone: Antigen unknown.

The germline V and J ends were trimmed by 0 bases and 7 bases, with 16 bases remaining between them. The CDR3 covers 16 residues. The germline CDR1 and CDR2 sequences are SGDLS and YYNGEE. The receptor's source is an adult who received the AZD1222 COVID-19 vaccine. Sequences were derived from peripheral blood, sampled 28 days after the second AZD1222 dose. The chain recombines TRBV9 with TRBJ1-4; possible D gene TRBD1, 5 bases. The CDR3 loop reads CASSVATDNSGEKLFF. DNA for the CDR3: TGTGCCAGCAGCGTAGCTACGGACAACAGTGGTGAAAAACTGTTTTTT.